This is a list of T cell receptor beta chains from one sample in a study of cytomegalovirus exposure and HLA in healthy donors. Generated by immunoSEQ multiplex PCR, the TCRdb table keeps only in-frame clones and is missing some. Here the sample spans about 190,000 clones, over 70% being singletons. The sequencing input was PBMCs. The origin of the receptors is a woman aged 18-35 years in good health and CMV-seronegative. The CDR3 runs from the conserved cysteine through the conserved F or W. The order of the fields is D gene, V gene, J gene, clone size, CDR3 protein, CDR3 DNA. A D gene is named only where the DNA matches it firmly. Size values are once, few and many counts, or a class for expanded clones, and some rows have none.

NA	TRBV4-3	TRBJ1-2	NA	CASSQETGANYGYTF	TGCGCCAGCAGCCAAGAGACAGGAGCTAACTATGGCTACACCTTC
TRBD1	TRBV4-2	TRBJ2-5	NA	CASSQADGQDGTQYF	TGTGCCAGCAGCCAAGCCGACGGACAGGATGGGACCCAGTACTTC
TRBD1	TRBV5-6	TRBJ1-4	few	CASSSWTGNEKLFF	TGTGCCAGCAGCTCTTGGACAGGGAACGAAAAACTGTTTTTT
TRBD1	TRBV9	TRBJ1-1	NA	CASSGGGSEAFF	TGTGCCAGCAGCGGAGGGGGCTCTGAAGCTTTCTTT
NA	TRBV9	TRBJ2-6	NA	CASSVTVSGANVLTF	TGTGCCAGCAGCGTTACAGTCTCTGGGGCCAACGTCCTGACTTTC
NA	TRBV5-8	TRBJ1-5	NA	CAGSFYEYSNQPQHF	TGTGCCGGCAGCTTTTATGAGTATAGCAATCAGCCCCAGCATTTT
NA	TRBV25-1	TRBJ1-4	few	CASSPQDFTEKLFF	TGTGCCAGCAGCCCACAGGATTTTACGGAGAAACTGTTTTTT
TRBD2	TRBV19	TRBJ2-1	few	CASSMRSSGAYNEQFF	TGTGCCAGTAGTATGAGGAGTAGCGGGGCCTACAATGAGCAGTTCTTC
NA	TRBV5-1	TRBJ1-2	NA	CASSMNQPGFYGYTF	TGCGCCAGCAGCATGAACCAACCGGGTTTCTATGGCTACACCTTC
TRBD1	TRBV6-6	TRBJ1-2	NA	CASSYRPGGFGYTF	TGTGCCAGCAGTTATAGGCCAGGGGGGTTTGGCTACACCTTC
NA	TRBV9	TRBJ2-5	once	CASSLRGGHETQYF	TGTGCCAGCAGCCTGAGGGGGGGGCACGAGACCCAGTACTTC
NA	TRBV18	TRBJ2-2	NA	CASSPLEVAITGELFF	TGTGCCAGCTCACCTCTAGAGGTTGCGATCACCGGGGAGCTGTTTTTT
NA	TRBV5-4	TRBJ1-4	NA	CASSLETQGIGEKLFF	TGTGCCAGCAGCTTGGAAACACAGGGAATTGGTGAAAAACTGTTTTTT
NA	TRBV11-2	TRBJ1-1	NA	CASSSPGDTEAFF	TGTGCCAGCAGCTCACCGGGGGACACTGAAGCTTTCTTT
NA	TRBV7-2	TRBJ1-1	NA	CASSWNRNTEAFF	TGTGCCAGCAGTTGGAACAGGAACACTGAAGCTTTCTTT
NA	TRBV11-1	TRBJ2-7	NA	CASSLPLGVEGEQYF	TGTGCCAGCAGCTTGCCATTAGGCGTGGAGGGCGAGCAGTACTTC
TRBD1	TRBV28	TRBJ1-1	few	CASTLLRGVTEAFF	TGTGCCAGCACCTTACTCAGGGGGGTCACTGAAGCTTTCTTT
NA	TRBV14	TRBJ1-1	NA	CASSQERGSRNEAFF	TGTGCCAGCAGCCAAGAAAGGGGGAGTAGGAATGAAGCTTTCTTT
TRBD1	TRBV19	TRBJ1-2	few	CASSIRTGEDGYTF	TGTGCCAGTAGTATACGGACAGGGGAGGATGGCTACACCTTC
NA	TRBV20-1	TRBJ1-2	few	CSAYGSYGYTF	TGCAGTGCTTATGGGAGCTATGGCTACACCTTC
TRBD2	TRBV5-5	TRBJ2-7	NA	CASAMAGGPYEQYF	TGTGCCAGCGCTATGGCGGGAGGGCCCTACGAGCAGTACTTC
TRBD1	TRBV6-1	TRBJ1-1	NA	CASSDTGAMNTEAFF	TGTGCCAGCAGTGACACAGGGGCCATGAACACTGAAGCTTTCTTT
NA	TRBV6-6	TRBJ1-6	NA	CASSYSGEGGSPLHF	TGTGCCAGCAGTTACTCCGGGGAGGGAGGATCACCCCTCCACTTT
TRBD2	TRBV5-6	TRBJ2-7	NA	CASSYGLAGFDEQYF	TGTGCCAGCAGCTACGGACTAGCGGGATTTGACGAGCAGTACTTC
TRBD1	TRBV7-8	TRBJ2-1	NA	CASSLNRGLVNEQFF	TGTGCCAGCAGCTTAAACAGGGGGTTGGTAAATGAGCAGTTCTTC
TRBD2	TRBV2	TRBJ2-3	few	CASRIPSGQLTDTQYF	TGTGCCAGCAGAATCCCTAGCGGCCAACTCACAGATACGCAGTATTTT
NA	TRBV5-1	TRBJ2-5	NA	CASSLRPGLQETQYF	TGCGCCAGCAGCTTAAGGCCGGGACTGCAAGAGACCCAGTACTTC
NA	TRBV5-1	TRBJ1-4	NA	CASRHDITATNEKLFF	TGCGCCAGCAGGCATGACATTACCGCAACTAATGAAAAACTGTTTTTT
NA	TRBV6-1	TRBJ2-2	NA	CATRGREWVGELFF	TGTGCCACCAGGGGGAGGGAGTGGGTCGGGGAGCTGTTTTTT
TRBD1	TRBV5-3	TRBJ1-2	few	CARSLDRGGYGYTF	TGTGCCAGAAGCTTGGACAGGGGTGGCTATGGCTACACCTTC
NA	TRBV11-2	TRBJ1-5	NA	CASSSKDRPNQPQHF	TGTGCCAGCAGCTCAAAGGACAGACCCAATCAGCCCCAGCATTTT
NA	TRBV19	TRBJ2-1	NA	CASSIDFGDSYNEQFF	TGTGCCAGTAGTATAGACTTTGGAGACTCCTACAATGAGCAGTTCTTC
TRBD2	TRBV5-4	TRBJ2-7	NA	CASSYRLAGKYEQYF	TGTGCCAGCAGCTACCGACTAGCGGGGAAATACGAGCAGTACTTC
TRBD1	TRBV18	TRBJ1-2	NA	CASSPPLRLGTGEGYTF	TGTGCCAGCTCACCACCGTTGCGACTCGGGACAGGGGAAGGCTACACCTTC
TRBD1	TRBV14	TRBJ2-2	NA	CASSQRQGADTGELFF	TGTGCCAGCAGCCAGAGACAGGGGGCAGACACCGGGGAGCTGTTTTTT
TRBD1	TRBV6-5	TRBJ1-1	few	CASSYLTGAEAFF	TGTGCCAGCAGTTACCTTACAGGGGCTGAAGCTTTCTTT
TRBD1	TRBV10-3	TRBJ2-7	once	CAISEGRGQGRYEQYF	TGTGCCATCAGTGAGGGCCGGGGACAGGGGAGGTACGAGCAGTACTTC
NA	TRBV5-1	TRBJ2-7	NA	CASSLVSDEQYF	TGCGCCAGCAGCTTGGTATCTGACGAGCAGTACTTC
TRBD1	TRBV5-1	TRBJ2-7	NA	CASSPSGTGVRHEQYF	TGCGCCAGCAGCCCAAGCGGGACAGGGGTTCGACACGAGCAGTACTTC
NA	TRBV4-3	TRBJ2-3	NA	CASSHRTYTDTQYF	TGCGCCAGCAGCCACAGGACTTATACAGATACGCAGTATTTT
TRBD1	TRBV5-1	TRBJ1-1	NA	CASSRDRGRTGATEAFF	TGCGCCAGCAGCAGAGACAGGGGGCGGACTGGTGCGACTGAAGCTTTCTTT
NA	TRBV9	TRBJ1-6	once	CASSVQGGGNSPLHF	TGTGCCAGCAGCGTACAGGGCGGCGGTAATTCACCCCTCCACTTT
NA	TRBV2	TRBJ2-7	few	CASSDRGYYEQYF	TGTGCCAGCAGTGACAGGGGTTACTACGAGCAGTACTTC
TRBD1	TRBV29-1	TRBJ2-1	NA	CSVPPGTGYNEQFF	TGCAGCGTCCCCCCAGGGACAGGGTACAATGAGCAGTTCTTC
NA	TRBV25-1	TRBJ1-1	NA	CASSELRANTGAFF	TGTGCCAGCAGTGAACTCAGGGCGAACACTGGAGCTTTCTTT
TRBD1	TRBV7-7	TRBJ1-6	few	CASSSGTANSPLHF	TGTGCTAGCAGCTCCGGGACAGCTAATTCACCCCTCCACTTT
TRBD1	TRBV5-4	TRBJ2-2	NA	CASVKGGQGAAGELFF	TGTGCCAGCGTGAAGGGTGGACAGGGGGCTGCCGGGGAGCTGTTTTTT
TRBD1	TRBV5-1	TRBJ1-1	NA	CASSPGQGSTEAFF	TGCGCCAGCAGCCCTGGACAGGGGAGCACTGAAGCTTTCTTT
TRBD1	TRBV28	TRBJ2-5	once	CASINDRGQETQYF	TGTGCCAGCATTAACGACAGGGGCCAAGAGACCCAGTACTTC
NA	TRBV2	TRBJ2-2	NA	CASSELTGELFF	TGTGCCAGCAGTGAACTCACCGGGGAGCTGTTTTTT